The 20 T cell receptor beta chains in this list originate from one sample, sequenced in a study of neurological immune-mediated disorders. TCRdb reprocessed the 5' RACE reads with MiXCR, giving one entry per CDR3 protein. The table records about 80,000 distinct CDR3 sequences, approximately 5% of them present only once. Sequenced sample: PBMCs. These receptors came from a woman younger than 45 with multiple sclerosis.

The chain employs TRBV5-1 and TRBJ2-5, with 9 nucleotides matching TRBD2. There are 15 residues in the CDR3. The J segment lost 3 bases and the V segment lost 0 bases, leaving 3 bases of the junction unmatched. Germline CDR1 reads SGHRS; CDR2 reads YFSETQ. The CDR3: CASSLELAGKETQYF. The CDR3 nucleotides are TGCGCCAGCAGCTTGGAGCTAGCGGGGAAAGAGACCCAGTACTTC.

This clonotype was recorded many times. The J gene is TRBJ2-2, the V gene TRBV7-2; the match to TRBD2 covers 10 bases. CDR1 is SGHTA, CDR2 FQGNSA, per germline. After removal of 8 bases from V and 5 bases from J, the junction contained 8 bases not matched to a gene. This CDR3 region has 15 residues. The CDR3 region has the DNA TGTGCCAGCGCAGGTCTAGCGGGGGTAACCGGGGAGCTGTTTTTT. This translates into CASAGLAGVTGELFF.

The chain employs TRBV7-8 and TRBJ2-1, with D possibly being TRBD2 (5 bases). This CDR3 is built from 15 residues. Germline CDR1 reads SGHVS; CDR2 reads FQNEAQ. Deletions cut 5 bases from V and 2 bases from J, with 13 bases between. The CDR3 reads CASSRAEGPYNEQFF. The CDR3 DNA reads as TGTGCCAGCAGCCGGGCTGAGGGCCCCTACAATGAGCAGTTCTTC. The full variable domain, rest sourced from reference TRBV7-8 and TRBJ2-1, is GAGVSQSPRYKVAKRGQDVALRCDPISGHVSLFWYQQALGQGPEFLTYFQNEAQLDKSGLPSDRFFAERPEGSVSTLKIQRTQQEDSAVYLCASSRAEGPYNEQFFGPGTRLTVL.

This clonotype was detected a few times. The chain couples TRBV5-1 to TRBJ2-1, with TRBD2 identical over 9 bases. The CDR3 is 14 residues long. Germline V gene data show CDR1 as SGHRS and CDR2 as YFSETQ. Losses at the gene ends were 1 base for V and 6 bases for J; bases not matched to a gene: 2. DNA of the CDR3: TGCGCCAGCAGCTTGCTAGCGGGATCCAATGAGCAGTTCTTC. Translated, it gives CASSLLAGSNEQFF.

This clonotype was observed at least ten times. The chain recombines TRBV5-1 with TRBJ1-1, with TRBD1 matching 7 bases. CDR1 is SGHRS, CDR2 YFSETQ, per germline. The V segment lost 1 base and the J segment 5 bases; nucleotides outside the gene matches: 2. The CDR3 is 13 residues long. The CDR3 reads CASSLTGETEAFF. The DNA for the CDR3 is TGCGCCAGCAGCTTGACAGGGGAGACTGAAGCTTTCTTT.

This clonotype was detected ten times or more. The chain carries TRBV20-1 and TRBJ2-4; 8 positions match TRBD1. Germline V gives CDR1 DFQATT, CDR2 SNEGSKA (reference sequence). The junction had 18 bases not matched to a gene; V was cut back by 5 bases and J by 9 bases. The CDR3 covers 16 residues. The CDR3 DNA follows: TGCAGTGCTCCCCCTGTTCAGTCAGGGGGCCTGGGCATTCAGTACTTC. Translated: CSAPPVQSGGLGIQYF.

By share, this clonotype counts as medium-sized. The rearrangement uses TRBV20-1 and TRBJ2-5; D is perhaps TRBD2 (7 bases). The V and J ends lost 2 bases and 5 bases respectively, with 12 bases between them. Looked up from germline, CDR1 is DFQATT and CDR2 is SNEGSKA (reference sequence). The CDR3 sequence is 13 residues long. In nucleotides, the CDR3 is TGCAGTGCTAGAAACCGGGGGGCGGAGACCCAGTACTTC. Translating it yields CSARNRGAETQYF.

This clonotype was detected only a few times. This chain links TRBV4-2 with TRBJ2-2; a possible D gene is TRBD1 (5 bases). V lost 0 bases and J lost 6, with 11 bases in between. CDR3 length equals 15 residues. CDR1 is LGHNA, CDR2 YNFKEQ, per germline. The CDR3: CASSQDRGLPGELFF. CDR3 sequence (DNA): TGTGCCAGCAGCCAAGATAGGGGTCTCCCCGGGGAGCTGTTTTTT.

This clonotype has at least ten counts. The chain links TRBV4-1 to TRBJ1-3; D is undetermined. Germline V CDR1 and CDR2: MGHRA, YSYEKL. V lost 4 bases and J 1 base, leaving 14 bases between the germline ends. CDR3 length equals 16 residues. The CDR3 loop reads CASSPIAGVSGNTIYF. The DNA of the CDR3 is TGCGCCAGCAGCCCCATCGCTGGGGTGTCTGGAAACACCATATATTTT.

This clonotype was seen ten or more times. The chain combines TRBV2 with TRBJ2-3; D is possibly TRBD2 (6 bases). The CDR3 length is 14 residues. The V end was cut by 7 bases, the J end by 4 bases, with 15 bases between. Looked up from germline, CDR1 is SNHLY and CDR2 is FYNNEI. The CDR3 here is CASKRRESSDTQYF. The CDR3 DNA follows: TGTGCCAGCAAACGACGGGAGAGTTCAGATACGCAGTATTTT.

This clonotype was seen repeatedly, ten times or more. V usage is TRBV20-1 and J usage is TRBJ1-2; 8 bases line up with TRBD1. J was trimmed by 4 bases and V by 0 bases; bases with no gene match: 13. Germline CDR1 and CDR2: DFQATT and SNEGSKA (reference sequence). The CDR3 has 17 amino acids. DNA for the CDR3: TGCAGTGCTAGAGATCAAAACAGGGGGTATGGACTCTATGGCTACACCTTC. Amino acids: CSARDQNRGYGLYGYTF.

This clonotype occurred many times. V and J are TRBV5-1 and TRBJ2-2, with a weak D call TRBD1 (6 bases). There are 14 residues in the CDR3. Looked up from germline, CDR1 is SGHRS and CDR2 is YFSETQ. Trimming left V 5 bases short and J 5 bases short, with 13 bases between. The CDR3 DNA reads as TGCGCCAGCAGTGTTGGGGGCGGTACCGGGGAGCTGTTTTTT. As protein: CASSVGGGTGELFF.

This chain uses TRBV10-3 with TRBJ2-7; weak D call: TRBD2 (6 bases). This CDR3 is built from 15 residues. The V gene's germline CDR1 is ENHRY and CDR2 SYGVKD. The V end was cut by 2 bases, the J end by 2 bases, with 13 bases between. CDR3 residues: CAISEGGSGPYEQYV. The CDR3, as DNA: TGTGCCATCAGTGAGGGAGGGAGTGGACCCTACGAGCAGTACGTC.

At least ten counts were recorded for this clonotype. The genes are TRBV5-1 and TRBJ2-7; 8 positions agree with TRBD2. The CDR3 totals 16 residues. Germline loops: CDR1 SGHRS, CDR2 YFSETQ. Germline trimming cut 1 base from V and 5 bases from J; bases unmatched to any gene: 11. Here the CDR3 DNA reads TGCGCCAGCAGCTTGATGACGGGAGGGCCATTCAACGAGCAGTACTTC. The encoded protein is CASSLMTGGPFNEQYF.

This clonotype came up a few times. This CDR3 is CASSTEGHRNEKLFF. CDR3 sequence (DNA): TGCGCCAGCAGCACGGAGGGACACAGGAATGAAAAACTGTTTTTT. This rearrangement joins TRBV5-1 to TRBJ1-4; tentative D call: TRBD1 (6 bases). Germline assignment: CDR1 SGHRS and CDR2 YFSETQ. Trimming took off 4 bases at V and 5 bases at J, with 15 bases between the two ends. The CDR3 runs to 15 residues.

In this sample, this clonotype turned up many times. This sequence joins TRBV18 and TRBJ2-1, with a possible D match to TRBD2 (6 bases). The V gene lost 1 base and the J gene lost 4 bases, with 14 bases spanning the gap. The CDR3 length is 16 residues. Germline CDR1 reads KGHSH; CDR2 reads LQKENI. The CDR3 region has the DNA TGTGCCAGCTCACCACTTCCCCGGACTACATACAATGAGCAGTTCTTC. Translated: CASSPLPRTTYNEQFF. The variable domain in full, completed from reference TRBV18 and TRBJ2-1, reads NAGVMQNPRHLVRRRGQEARLRCSPMKGHSHVYWYRQLPEEGLKFMVYLQKENIIDESGMPKERFSAEFPKEGPSILRIQQVVRGDSAAYFCASSPLPRTTYNEQFFGPGTRLTVL.

This clonotype was seen repeatedly, ten times or more. The V gene is TRBV12-3 or TRBV12-4, the J gene TRBJ2-3, with D hard to call. V dropped 8 bases and J dropped 4 bases, with 10 bases sitting between them. This CDR3 has 12 residues. The CDR3 spells CASRFGADTQYF. The CDR3 DNA reads TGTGCCAGCCGATTTGGTGCAGATACGCAGTATTTT.

This clonotype was counted between two and nine times. The chain combines TRBV20-1 with TRBJ1-5, with 7 bases identical to TRBD1. Germline CDR1 reads DFQATT; CDR2 reads SNEGSKA (reference sequence). This CDR3 is 13 amino acids long. With 2 bases clipped from V and 8 bases from J, the junction kept 6 bases outside the gene matches. This CDR3 is CSARLQGLKPQHF. The CDR3 nucleotides are TGCAGTGCTAGATTACAGGGGCTGAAGCCCCAGCATTTT.

This clonotype was recorded many times. The chain has TRBV20-1 and TRBJ2-1; D might be TRBD1 (5 bases). The CDR3 has 15 residues. The ends were cut back, 0 bases at V and 6 bases at J, with 15 bases in the middle. The germline V gene has CDR1 DFQATT and CDR2 SNEGSKA (reference sequence). The CDR3 DNA sequence: TGCAGTGCTAGAGATCCGACAGCCTTATTCAATGAGCAGTTCTTC. This codes for CSARDPTALFNEQFF.

Turning to this clonotype: A much larger clone lies one base from this, so it may be a read error. As the CDR3 is not closed by the conserved phenylalanine or tryptophan, this likely results from a read error. The chain carries TRBV4-1 and TRBJ1-2; unclear D gene. Germline CDR1 MGHRA, CDR2 YSYEKL. V lost 1 base and J 0 bases, leaving 18 bases between the germline ends. The CDR3 totals 18 residues. Here the CDR3 DNA reads TGCGCCAGCAGCCAAGTAAGGCCAGGAGGGAAGGCTAACTATGGCTACACCATC. Its protein is CASSQVRPGGKANYGYTI.